This TCR beta chain was sequenced during a study of graft-versus-host responses after intestinal transplantation (dated by TCRdb to the early 2020s). Regarding the study in general: The transplants that recipients received were multivisceral, liver-intestinal, or isolated intestinal. Anti-thymocyte globulin induction was given to all recipients, followed by maintenance tacrolimus and steroids for two to three years. After intestinal transplantation, graft-versus-host and host-versus-graft alloreactive T cell clones were followed in the graft, circulation and bone marrow using bulk TCR-beta CDR3 sequencing. Alloreactive clones were identified by sequencing pre-transplant mixed lymphocyte reaction products and comparing these products with unstimulated pre-transplant donor and recipient T cells. The cohort enrolled under 25 intestinal transplant recipients including one retransplant, and a few patients lacking pretransplant specimens were excluded. Donor T cell macrochimerism was defined as a peak of at least 4% donor T cells among recipient peripheral blood mononuclear cells. Rather than being sequenced by the commercial service, samples from three later patients were sequenced in-house on an Illumina MiSeq and processed with MiXCR. What the authors observed across the whole study: The conclusions were limited by the relatively low number and heterogeneity of the intestinal transplant patients. Peak levels of circulating GvH clones were associated with declines in HvG clones early after transplant. GvH clones were detected in recipient bone marrow, and some of these GvH clones were observed earlier in ileal mucosa or blood, consistent with an intestinal mucosal origin. In the allografts of patients with donor T cell macrochimerism, GvH to HvG T cell clonal ratios were high.

The CDR3 starts with the cysteine, ends with the phenylalanine, and has 15 residues. The read is trimmed to its CDR3 DNA, 45 bases read in frame from base 1. V is pruned by 3 bases and J by 3 bases, leaving 7 bases of the junction without a gene match. As encoded in the germline V gene, CDR1 is MGHRA while CDR2 is YSYEKL. Receptor libraries were prepared by the immunoSEQ multiplex PCR assay. For most patients, genomic DNA was isolated with the Qiagen DNeasy Blood and Tissue Kit and sent frozen to Adaptive Biotechnologies for TCR sequencing. For most patients, high-throughput TCR-beta CDR3 sequencing of genomic DNA was performed by Adaptive Biotechnologies. Per the authors' processing: Adaptive's ImmunoSEQ software was the source of the TCR sequencing data for 18 patients, while a few other patients were processed with MiXCR and VDJtools. To correct CD4 versus CD8 sorting errors, any sequence found in both subsets at a frequency ratio below 5:1 was removed. CDR3 nucleotide sequences shared between donor and recipient were removed because the origin of such sequences could not be assigned. At least 2-fold expansion over unstimulated cells and a minimum CFSE-low frequency of 0.002% (template counts) or 0.001% (read counts) were required for clones to be classified as alloreactive. Clones were considered mappable if detected in sequenced pre-transplant spleen, lymph node, or MLR CFSE-low populations of the donor or recipient. Cumulative frequency of alloreactive clones was calculated as a percentage of all sequences weighted by copy number. TCRdb took this table from immuneACCESS and kept in-frame rearrangements with V and J called. Such tables lack part of the clones; where checked against another copy, unresolved V genes explain under half of the gap, and the rest is unexplained. That table is the source of V, J and clone size, and D and trimming were worked out from the DNA. For this sample the table gives 25,000 to 35,000 clones, of which about four fifths were detected only once. The top ten constitute 19% of the sample.

The time point label, as the study defines it: cells obtained before transplantation from donor or recipient. CD3+CD4+ and CD3+CD8+ populations were FACS-sorted from unstimulated pre-transplant donor and recipient cells taken from spleen or lymph nodes. With respect to this clone: Its antigen is still unknown. Within one base of it there is no much larger clone, and no base qualities were kept.

The TCR originated in a human donor who received an intestinal transplant. This specimen consisted of unstimulated CD8+ T cells sorted from spleen or lymph node cells, obtained before intestinal transplant. The rearranged chain carries TRBV4-1 and TRBJ2-7, and 8 junctional nucleotides match TRBD1. The nucleotide sequence reads TGCGCCAGCAGCCAGGCCGGGACAGGAATCTACGAGCAGTACTTC. It encodes CASSQAGTGIYEQYF.